One and the same sample provided the 20 T cell receptor beta chains below, sequenced in a study of CD8+CD57+ T cells in acquired aplastic anemia. Profiles of TCR beta VDJ and CDR3 were generated from a genomic DNA template. TCRdb fed the reads into MiXCR, producing one record per CDR3 protein. The repertoire holds hundreds of thousands of distinct CDR3 sequences, about a third seen once, with roughly 0.89% in the top ten. By flow cytometry, patients selected for sequencing had shown an expansion of CD8+CD57+ cells. Source material: sorted CD4+, CD8+, or CD8+CD57+ T cells (not recorded which) from PBMCs. The receptors were sampled from a human donor with aplastic anemia.

The table lists this clonotype with a few counts. V is TRBV12-5 and J is TRBJ2-1; tentatively, D is TRBD2 (5 bases). The CDR3 sequence is 14 residues long. V was trimmed by 1 base and J by 8 bases, leaving 12 bases between them. Germline values: CDR1 LGHNT, CDR2 FRNRAP. The CDR3 protein is CASGLDSLRDEQFF. For the CDR3, the DNA is TGTGCTAGTGGTTTGGACAGCCTGAGGGATGAGCAGTTCTTC.

This clonotype was detected a few times. The chain uses TRBV11-1 and TRBJ2-7; D ambiguous. The germline V gene has CDR1 SGHAT and CDR2 FQDESV (reference sequence). This CDR3 is 14 amino acids long. V lost 5 bases to trimming and J lost 4 bases, with 15 bases between them. The chain's CDR3 is CASSPYSDPYEQYF. The CDR3 DNA reads as TGTGCCAGCAGCCCTTACTCTGACCCATACGAGCAGTACTTC.

At least ten counts were recorded for this clonotype. The V call is TRBV20-1, the J call TRBJ2-7; 8 bases line up with TRBD2. In germline, CDR1 is DFQATT, CDR2 SNEGSKA (reference sequence). This CDR3 contains 13 residues. The J segment lost 6 bases and the V segment lost 7 bases, leaving 11 bases of the junction unmatched. DNA for the CDR3: TGCAGTGGGCAAGCGGGAGTACCAAGCGAGCAGTACTTC. Protein: CSGQAGVPSEQYF.

Points on this clonotype: One base away lies a much larger clone, so this may be a sequencing read error. The chain links TRBV20-1 to TRBJ2-5, with D unclear. V was clipped by 3 bases and J by 5 bases, with 4 bases between them. CDR1 is DFQATT, CDR2 SNEGSKA, per germline (reference sequence). CDR3 length: 10 amino acids. The CDR3 reads CSARFETQYF. The CDR3 DNA reads TGCAGTGCTAGGTTCGAGACCCAGTACTTC.

The V call is TRBV9, the J call TRBJ2-3; 12 bases line up with TRBD2. The germline CDR1 and CDR2 sequences are SGDLS and YYNGEE. V lost 0 bases, J lost 3 bases, and 8 bases stayed unmatched. The CDR3 loop spans 18 amino acids. CDR3 sequence: CASSVVPSGRAITDTQYF. The CDR3 bases are TGTGCCAGCAGCGTAGTTCCTAGCGGGAGGGCCATAACAGATACGCAGTATTTT.

V gene TRBV12-3 or TRBV12-4 combines with J gene TRBJ2-1; D unclear. The CDR3 runs 14 residues. V dropped 1 base and J dropped 7 bases, with 11 bases sitting between them. CDR3 region: CASSLVASRNEQFF. In DNA, the CDR3 is TGTGCCAGCAGTTTAGTAGCTTCTAGGAATGAGCAGTTCTTC.

Details on this clonotype: A much larger clone differs from this one at a single base, so this may be a read error. The conserved phenylalanine or tryptophan normally closing the CDR3 is absent here, so this likely arose from a read error. V usage is TRBV25-1 and J usage is TRBJ1-1; D is uncertain. The CDR3 runs to 19 residues. The germline CDR1 and CDR2 sequences are MGHDK and SYGVNS. V lost 1 base to trimming and J lost 1 base, with 22 bases between them. The CDR3 reads CASSEFRNIRGIWNTEAFL. CDR3 in DNA: TGTGCCAGCAGTGAATTTCGGAATATCCGAGGGATTTGGAACACTGAAGCTTTCTTA.

This clonotype was picked up many times. The chain employs TRBV9 and TRBJ2-7; D is unresolved. This CDR3 spans 12 amino acids. V was clipped by 4 bases and J by 4 bases, with 9 bases between them. The germline V gene encodes CDR1 SGDLS and CDR2 YYNGEE. The CDR3 DNA is TGTGCCAGCAGCCCCCTAGGATACGAGCAGTACTTC. It specifies CASSPLGYEQYF.

The rearrangement joins TRBV11-2 to TRBJ1-1; D is undetermined. The CDR3 is made up of 17 amino acids. Germline CDR1 is SGHAT and CDR2 is FQNNGV. Trimming shortened V by 3 bases and J by 1 base, and 18 bases separated the two germline ends. The CDR3 region is CASSLLKSGGENTEAFF. The CDR3 DNA reads TGTGCCAGCAGCTTGTTAAAGTCTGGCGGAGAGAACACTGAAGCTTTCTTT. The full variable domain, with the rest looked up from reference TRBV11-2 and TRBJ1-1, is EAGVAQSPRYKIIEKRQSVAFWCNPISGHATLYWYQQILGQGPKLLIQFQNNGVVDDSQLPKDRFSAERLKGVDSTLKIQPAKLEDSAVYLCASSLLKSGGENTEAFFGQGTRLTVV.

The table lists this clonotype with a few counts. The chain is built from TRBV2 and TRBJ2-3, with 11 positions matching TRBD2. V trimming: 4 bases; J trimming: 5 bases; junction bases outside the gene matches: 8. CDR1 SNHLY and CDR2 FYNNEI come from the germline V gene. The CDR3 has 16 residues. The CDR3 nucleotides read TGTGCCAGCAGTGTTAGCGGGGGGGCATTCAGAGATACGCAGTATTTT. It is translated as CASSVSGGAFRDTQYF.

The chain employs TRBV5-1 and TRBJ1-6; D gene ambiguous. Trimming took 0 bases from V and 4 from J, leaving 8 bases between them. CDR1 SGHRS and CDR2 YFSETQ come from the germline V gene. The CDR3 has 15 amino acids. The CDR3 here is CASSLEPGYNSPLHF. The CDR3 coding sequence is TGCGCCAGCAGCTTGGAACCGGGGTATAATTCACCCCTCCACTTT.

Comments on this clonotype: A junction end diverges from the germline sequence, so it may reflect a read error. The chain combines TRBV27 with TRBJ1-6, with a tentative D call TRBD1 (6 bases). CDR1 and CDR2 from the germline V gene are MNHEY and SMNVEV (reference sequence). The CDR3 is made up of 14 amino acids. As DNA, the CDR3 is TGTGTCAGCAGTCCCCAACAGGGTGGTTCACCCCTCCACTTT. Its protein is CVSSPQQGGSPLHF.

This clonotype was seen many times. One junction end disagrees with the germline gene, perhaps due to a read error. The genes are TRBV15 and TRBJ1-6; 10 bases are shared with TRBD1. Per the germline V gene, CDR1 is LNHNV and CDR2 is YYDKDF (reference sequence). The CDR3 is 13 residues long. CDR3 DNA: TGTGCCACCGGACAGGGGGATAATTCACCCTTCCACTTT. It translates to CATGQGDNSPFHF.

This clonotype has a handful of counts. The chain combines TRBV2 with TRBJ1-6; 7 bases align to TRBD1. In germline, CDR1 is SNHLY, CDR2 FYNNEI. With V trimmed by 2 bases and J by 0 bases, 13 bases remained unmatched. The CDR3 covers 20 residues. The chain's CDR3 is CASSEQGGGQRTSYNSPLHF. For the CDR3, the DNA is TGTGCCAGCAGTGAACAGGGGGGGGGGCAGAGAACCTCCTATAATTCACCCCTCCACTTT.

Notes on this clonotype: The germline gene is not matched at one end of the junction; a read error may be the cause. The J gene is TRBJ1-1, the V gene TRBV12-3 or TRBV12-4; 7 bases line up with TRBD1. CDR3 length equals 13 residues. In nucleotides, the CDR3 is TGTGCCAGCAGCAACAGGGGTTTGCCTGAAGCTTCCTTT. It codes for CASSNRGLPEASF.

This clonotype was recorded at least ten times. The chain links TRBV7-6 to TRBJ2-3, with D perhaps assigned TRBD1 or TRBD2 (5 bases each). Looked up from germline, CDR1 is SGHVS and CDR2 is FNYEAQ. This CDR3 is built from 14 residues. Trimming removed 3 bases from V and 6 bases from J, with 13 bases in between. CDR3 amino acids: CASSFLPGPDTQYF. The CDR3, as DNA: TGTGCCAGCAGCTTCCTCCCGGGGCCTGATACGCAGTATTTT. Combining the CDR3 with reference TRBV7-6 and TRBJ2-3 gives the whole variable domain GAGVSQSPRYKVTKRGQDVALRCDPISGHVSLYWYRQALGQGPEFLTYFNYEAQQDKSGLPNDRFSAERPEGSISTLTIQRTEQRDSAMYRCASSFLPGPDTQYFGPGTRLTVL.

Ten or more counts support this clonotype. In DNA, the CDR3 is TGTGCCAGCAGGGGGGACTCTCCTGAAGCTTTCTTT. The encoded protein is CASRGDSPEAFF. The V and J genes are TRBV2 and TRBJ1-1; D is possibly TRBD1 (5 bases). The length of the CDR3 is 12 residues. V was trimmed by 6 bases and J by 6 bases, leaving 11 bases between them. The germline gives CDR1 SNHLY, CDR2 FYNNEI.

The J gene is TRBJ2-7, the V gene TRBV5-4; D is possibly TRBD2 (6 bases). V lost 3 bases to trimming and J lost 2 bases, with 15 bases between them. The V gene's germline CDR1 is SGHNT and CDR2 YYREEE (reference sequence). The CDR3 runs 15 residues. CDR3: CASSSSGGATYEQYF. As DNA, the CDR3 is TGTGCCAGCAGCTCCTCGGGCGGGGCCACCTACGAGCAGTACTTC.

This clonotype was observed at least ten times. The chain employs TRBV9 and TRBJ1-5; 9 nucleotides match TRBD1. This CDR3 has 15 amino acids. Looked up from germline, CDR1 is SGDLS and CDR2 is YYNGEE. J lost 4 bases, V lost 2 bases, and 4 bases had no gene match. The CDR3 nucleotides read TGTGCCAGCAGCGTTGCCGGGACAGGGAATCAGCCCCAGCATTTT. This encodes CASSVAGTGNQPQHF.

This chain uses TRBV6-1 with TRBJ1-5; TRBD1 agrees at 9 bases. The trim removed 5 bases at V and 0 bases at J, leaving 8 bases unmatched. This CDR3 contains 17 residues. The V gene's germline CDR1 is MNHNS and CDR2 SASEGT. The CDR3 is CASSRTGASYSNQPQHF. CDR3 nucleotide sequence: TGTGCCAGCAGTCGGACAGGGGCGTCCTATAGCAATCAGCCCCAGCATTTT.